The clone carrying this T cell receptor beta chain was counted only a few times. Its antigen remains unidentified. With 60 Vbeta and 13 Jbeta primers, the PCR was carried out. Clones were sequenced by immunoSEQ multiplex PCR, and TCRdb holds only the in-frame ones, with some missing. The table shows about 160,000 clones, with around 79% occurring only once. This entry is derived from a study of cytomegalovirus exposure and HLA in healthy donors. Findings and limits, study-wide: Links to common viral pathogens appeared, in a later analysis, for several of the most significant clusters. In most subjects, TCR beta sequences reportedly gave accurate predictions of HLA-A and HLA-B alleles. It was likely that a cluster of highly shared sequence variants was a sequencing artifact.

The CDR3 extends over 12 amino acids. Germline loops: CDR1 SGHVS, CDR2 FQNEAQ. This receptor was obtained from a human donor in good health. J is TRBJ2-5 and V is TRBV7-8, with D unresolved. Matching the DNA end better, TRBJ2-7 makes the J call doubtful. Sequenced material: PBMCs. The CDR3 DNA reads TGTGCCAGCAGCTTTGAGCTAGGCGAGCAGTACTTC. Encoded protein: CASSFELGEQYF.